This TCR beta chain is from a study of T cell responses to AZD1222 COVID-19 vaccine (dated by TCRdb to about 2021). About the study as a whole: AZD1222 recipients whose second dose came at about 4 weeks and those whose second dose came at about 12 weeks were combined into one group, since spike-specific TCR depth and breadth did not differ between the two schedules. TCR sequencing covered approximately 230 trial participants: about 210 given two doses of AZD1222 and approximately 26 given two doses of MenACWY control vaccine. Enrollment into the trials was organized by age into subgroups of 18-55, 56-69 and 70-plus years, and those subgroups contained roughly 150, 30 and 60 TCR-sequenced participants, respectively. Overall results and qualifications from the work: A significant rise in spike-specific TCR breadth and depth was observed after two AZD1222 doses relative to day 0 and relative to MenACWY recipients. Nearly half of unique spike-specific TCRs reportedly recognized epitopes outside regions mutated in the B.1.351 and B.1.1.7 variants. The vaccine-associated CD4 TCRs covered the entire spike protein, and the dominant responses fell in regions 160-218 and 743-854. The 56-69-year group was small, and its depth increase did not reach significance, likely because of low power. Participants were mostly white British and included more females than males, and it was suggested by the authors that clonal diversity may have been underestimated. Conclusions about previously exposed vaccinees were limited because only a handful of AZD1222 recipients were SARS-CoV-2 seropositive at baseline. Because no day 14 peak-response samples were available, repertoires were characterized only after the peak T cell response.

CDR1 and CDR2 (MDHEN, SYDVKM) derive from the germline V gene. The germline V and J ends show losses of 2 bases and 4 bases respectively, and no gene match explains 9 bases of the junction. Its CDR3 holds 16 amino acids, cysteine through phenylalanine. Just CDR3 DNA is preserved here, 48 bases in frame from base 1. Notes on this clone: No cognate antigen has been identified for it. Within one base of it there is no much larger clone, and no base qualities were kept.

The time point label corresponds to: baseline before first vaccination. Samples from vaccinated people were obtained from the UK trials COV001 and COV002, which included a single-blind randomized controlled phase 2/3 trial of AZD1222 (ChAdOx1 nCoV-19) in healthy adults. Trial participant PBMC samples were collected at day 0 and day 28 after the second dose for TCRbeta chain sequencing. The CDR3 regions of human TCRbeta chains were subjected to immunosequencing. Per the original workflow: Repertoire TCRs were checked for matches against a reference library of SARS-CoV-2-specific TCRs that had been generated using the MIRA antigen-specificity platform. Breadth meant the fraction of unique TCRs that were SARS-CoV-2-associated, whereas depth meant the fraction of total T cells that were SARS-CoV-2-associated. Each spike-specific TCR was assigned to its reactive spike region and to a CD4 or CD8 class using the MIRA data. Log10-transformed breadth and depth values were compared by one-way ANOVA with Sidak's multiple comparisons tests. In TCRdb, the immuneACCESS table is reduced to in-frame sequences with V and J assigned. These tables do not hold every clone; where another copy was compared, an unresolved V gene accounts for under half, and the others remain unexplained. V and J calls and clone size are copied from that table; D and trimming were computed from the DNA. The sample records some 97,000 clones, approximately 91% of which are singletons. Approximately 15% of the sample goes to the ten largest clones.

The sequencing here drew on peripheral blood, taken on day 0 of AZD1222 vaccination. Here the chain combines TRBV28 and TRBJ1-2; 8 of the junction bases match TRBD1. The source of this sequence is an adult in good health. In nucleotide form, the sequence is TGTGCCAGCAGTTTAAAAGCAGGGGGCTATGGCTATGGCTACACCTTC. The encoded protein is CASSLKAGGYGYGYTF.